Each of the 14 T cell receptor beta chains below was sequenced from the same sample in a study of T cells in pancreatic ductal adenocarcinoma. The selected patients with pancreatic ductal adenocarcinoma had surgery but no neoadjuvant therapy. Repertoires were generated with immunoSEQ multiplex PCR, while TCRdb's copy carries only in-frame clones and drops some. Of over 85,000 clones listed, around 96% are singletons. Sequences were obtained from PBMCs. The receptors stem from a human donor with pancreatic ductal adenocarcinoma.

The table lists this clone with a count of one. The chain recombines TRBV9 with TRBJ2-7; 8 bases fit TRBD2. This CDR3 comprises 14 residues. Germline V gene lookup returns CDR1 SGDLS and CDR2 YYNGEE. After removal of 4 bases from V and 3 bases from J, the junction contained 6 bases not matched to a gene. The CDR3 loop is CASSSSAGDYEQYF. Here the CDR3 DNA reads TGTGCCAGCAGCTCGTCAGCGGGAGACTACGAGCAGTACTTC.

The chain uses TRBV28 and TRBJ1-5; 9 nucleotides agree with TRBD1. Germline values: CDR1 MDHEN, CDR2 SYDVKM. The CDR3 is made up of 15 amino acids. Germline trimming cut 2 bases from V and 7 bases from J; bases unmatched to any gene: 6. CDR3 coding DNA: TGTGCCAGCAGTTTAATCGGGACAGGGTTACAGCCCCAGCATTTT. Its protein is CASSLIGTGLQPQHF. Complete variable domain (other parts from reference TRBV28 and TRBJ1-5): DVKVTQSSRYLVKRTGEKVFLECVQDMDHENMFWYRQDPGLGLRLIYFSYDVKMKEKGDIPEGYSVSREKKERFSLILESASTNQTSMYLCASSLIGTGLQPQHFGDGTRLSIL.

V gene TRBV5-4 combines with J gene TRBJ2-3, with TRBD2 matching 7 bases. The V and J ends lost 4 bases and 2 bases, in that order; junction bases with no gene match: 7. This CDR3 is built from 15 residues. Germline CDR1 and CDR2: SGHNT and YYREEE (reference sequence). CDR3 region: CASSRGSGATDTQYF. As DNA, the CDR3 is TGTGCCAGCAGCCGCGGGAGTGGGGCCACAGATACGCAGTATTTT.

The genes are TRBV9 and TRBJ2-3; D is uncertain. Per the germline V gene, CDR1 is SGDLS and CDR2 is YYNGEE. The CDR3 contains 16 residues. The V end was cut by 3 bases, the J end by 3 bases, with 17 bases between. This chain's CDR3 is CASSALLVPGTDTQYF. The CDR3 bases are TGTGCCAGCAGCGCGCTATTGGTCCCTGGTACAGATACGCAGTATTTT.

V usage is TRBV28 and J usage is TRBJ1-1; TRBD1 agrees at 7 bases. Germline CDR1 reads MDHEN; CDR2 reads SYDVKM. This CDR3 spans 16 amino acids. V lost 5 bases and J lost 0; bases outside the gene matches: 9. CDR3 protein: CASSPPDRTLNTEAFF. DNA for the CDR3: TGTGCCAGCAGTCCACCGGACAGGACTTTGAACACTGAAGCTTTCTTT. Based on the CDR3 plus reference TRBV28 and TRBJ1-1, the full variable domain is DVKVTQSSRYLVKRTGEKVFLECVQDMDHENMFWYRQDPGLGLRLIYFSYDVKMKEKGDIPEGYSVSREKKERFSLILESASTNQTSMYLCASSPPDRTLNTEAFFGQGTRLTVV.

For the CDR3, the DNA is TGCGCCAGCAGCTTGATGGCGGGAGGGCAAGAGACCCAGTACTTC. Translation: CASSLMAGGQETQYF. The chain is built from TRBV5-1 and TRBJ2-5; 9 bases align to TRBD2. This CDR3 has 15 amino acids. The germline V gene has CDR1 SGHRS and CDR2 YFSETQ. The trim removed 1 base at V and 2 bases at J, leaving 3 bases unmatched.

This clone came up once. This chain joins TRBV6-1 and TRBJ2-1; 7 bases agree with TRBD2. J gave up 0 bases and V 4 bases, and 3 bases lay outside the gene matches. The CDR3 totals 15 residues. The germline V gene encodes CDR1 MNHNS and CDR2 SASEGT. CDR3 sequence reads: CASSVGGNSYNEQFF. The CDR3 nucleotides read TGTGCCAGCAGTGTGGGGGGGAACTCCTACAATGAGCAGTTCTTC.

The chain uses TRBV27 and TRBJ2-7, with a possible D match to TRBD2 (5 bases). The CDR3 sequence is 14 residues long. Germline CDR1 MNHEY, CDR2 SMNVEV (reference sequence). V shed 0 bases and J shed 2 bases, with 8 bases lying between them. The CDR3 sequence is CASSLSGAPYEQYF. The CDR3 bases are TGTGCCAGCAGTTTATCGGGAGCCCCCTACGAGCAGTACTTC.

This sequence joins TRBV2 and TRBJ2-1; maybe TRBD1 (5 bases). CDR3 length: 15 residues. The germline gives CDR1 SNHLY, CDR2 FYNNEI. V lost 8 bases and J 3 bases, leaving 17 bases between the germline ends. In nucleotides, the CDR3 is TGTGCCAGCGGATTAGGGCAGGGTGTCTACAATGAGCAGTTCTTC. Protein sequence: CASGLGQGVYNEQFF.

The V gene is TRBV15, the J gene TRBJ2-7; no clear D. The V gene lost 0 bases and the J gene lost 6 bases, with 6 bases spanning the gap. Germline V CDR1 and CDR2: LNHNV, YYDKDF (reference sequence). This CDR3 region has 12 residues. In DNA, the CDR3 is TGTGCCACCAGCAGAGATGGCACCGAGCAGTACTTC. It encodes CATSRDGTEQYF.

The rearrangement uses TRBV28 and TRBJ2-5, with 7 bases that match TRBD1. CDR3 length: 17 amino acids. V shed 1 base and J 1 base; nucleotides not matched to a gene: 9. The germline CDR1 and CDR2 sequences are MDHEN and SYDVKM. CDR3 amino acids: CASSLSRTGQVQETQYF. CDR3 coding DNA: TGTGCCAGCAGTTTATCACGGACAGGACAAGTCCAAGAGACCCAGTACTTC.

The gene calls are TRBV21-1 and TRBJ1-2; TRBD1 is the table's D call, not checked against the DNA. TRBV21-1 is recorded as a pseudogene. The CDR3 runs to 12 residues. The CDR3 reads CASSKQGDGYTF. CDR3 nucleotides: TGTGCCAGCAGCAAACAGGGGGATGGCTACACCTTC.

This clone was recorded only once. The J gene is TRBJ1-4, the V gene TRBV28, with 12 bases fitting TRBD1. Germline CDR1 is MDHEN and CDR2 is SYDVKM. This CDR3 is built from 19 residues. J lost 0 bases, V lost 2 bases, and 7 bases had no gene match. CDR3 nucleotide sequence: TGTGCCAGCAGTTTAAGGGGGACAGGGGGCCGAACAACTAATGAAAAACTGTTTTTT. Protein: CASSLRGTGGRTTNEKLFF.

The count of this clone is one. The chain is built from TRBV6-5 and TRBJ2-1; 12 nucleotides match TRBD1. V lost 4 bases, J lost 7 bases, and 5 bases stayed unmatched. The germline V gene has CDR1 MNHEY and CDR2 SVGAGI. The CDR3 consists of 15 residues. The CDR3 region has the DNA TGTGCCAGCAGTTCGGAGGGACAGGGGGCGAATGAGCAGTTCTTC. It specifies CASSSEGQGANEQFF.